This is a list of T cell receptor beta chains from one sample in a study of shared clonotypes between healthy human individuals. Only in-frame clones appear in the TCRdb table, and some are missing; sequencing was by immunoSEQ multiplex PCR. The table includes about 2.3 million clones, more than 85% detected once. The sample comprised naive CD4+ T cells from PBMCs. The receptors originated from a young man in good health. Some clones in this sample may be carry-over from other donors' samples. The CDR3 runs from the conserved cysteine through the conserved F or W. D genes are given only for firm matches. Size values are once, few and many counts, or a class for expanded clones, and some rows have none.

clone size: -
J gene: TRBJ2-5
V gene: TRBV5-1
D gene: TRBD2
CDR3 DNA: TGCGCCAGCAGCTTGGTCCAGCGGGGACCAGAGACCCAGTACTTC
CDR3 protein: CASSLVQRGPETQYF

clone size: -
J gene: TRBJ2-3
V gene: TRBV28
D gene: -
CDR3 DNA: TGTGCCAGCATCCCCCCAGGCACAGATACGCAGTATTTT
CDR3 protein: CASIPPGTDTQYF

clone size: -
J gene: TRBJ2-2
V gene: TRBV7-2
D gene: -
CDR3 DNA: TGTGCCAGCAGCTTAGGTGGGGGCACCGGGGAGCTGTTTTTT
CDR3 protein: CASSLGGGTGELFF

clone size: -
J gene: TRBJ2-7
V gene: TRBV4-3
D gene: TRBD1
CDR3 DNA: TGCGCCAGCAGCCAAGTTGAAGGGAGACAGGGGTTCGGCGAGCAGTACTTC
CDR3 protein: CASSQVEGRQGFGEQYF

clone size: -
J gene: TRBJ2-5
V gene: TRBV9
D gene: -
CDR3 DNA: TGTGCCAGCAGCGTAGTGTGGCAGGGAGAGACCCAGTACTTC
CDR3 protein: CASSVVWQGETQYF

clone size: -
J gene: TRBJ2-5
V gene: TRBV5-4
D gene: -
CDR3 DNA: TGTGCCAGCAGCTTGGAGGGAGGTCAAGTAGAGACCCAGTACTTC
CDR3 protein: CASSLEGGQVETQYF

clone size: -
J gene: TRBJ2-5
V gene: TRBV5-6
D gene: -
CDR3 DNA: TGTGCCAGCAGCTCTCAGCTGGGGACCCAGTACTTC
CDR3 protein: CASSSQLGTQYF

clone size: -
J gene: TRBJ2-2
V gene: TRBV25-1
D gene: TRBD1
CDR3 DNA: TGTGCCAGCCGACAGGGGGCCGGGGAGCTGTTTTTT
CDR3 protein: CASRQGAGELFF

clone size: -
J gene: TRBJ2-3
V gene: TRBV7-2
D gene: -
CDR3 DNA: TGTGCCAGCAGCCCTGGACTGTCCACAGATACGCAGTATTTT
CDR3 protein: CASSPGLSTDTQYF

clone size: -
J gene: TRBJ2-7
V gene: TRBV7-2
D gene: TRBD1
CDR3 DNA: TGTGCCAGCAGCTTGGGACAGGGGCACGAGCAGTACTTC
CDR3 protein: CASSLGQGHEQYF

clone size: -
J gene: TRBJ1-1
V gene: TRBV11-2
D gene: -
CDR3 DNA: TGTGCCAGCAGCTTAGATCGCCGGAACGGGGCTTTCTTT
CDR3 protein: CASSLDRRNGAFF

clone size: -
J gene: TRBJ1-3
V gene: TRBV28
D gene: -
CDR3 DNA: TGTGCCAGCAGGACATCTCGTGGCGCTTCTGGAAACACCATATATTTT
CDR3 protein: CASRTSRGASGNTIYF

clone size: -
J gene: TRBJ1-2
V gene: TRBV18
D gene: -
CDR3 DNA: TGTGCCAGCTCACCCAATAGTTATGGCTACACCTTC
CDR3 protein: CASSPNSYGYTF

clone size: once
J gene: TRBJ2-1
V gene: TRBV18
D gene: -
CDR3 DNA: TGTGCCAGCTCAGATAGCGGTGGGGAGTTCTTC
CDR3 protein: CASSDSGGEFF

clone size: -
J gene: TRBJ2-1
V gene: TRBV28
D gene: -
CDR3 DNA: TGTGCCAGCAGTTTATTGGGAGGAGGTTTGTTCTTC
CDR3 protein: CASSLLGGGLFF

clone size: once
J gene: TRBJ2-4
V gene: TRBV28
D gene: TRBD1
CDR3 DNA: TGTGCCAGCAGTAAGATCCGACAGGGTGGAAACATTCAGTACTTC
CDR3 protein: CASSKIRQGGNIQYF

clone size: -
J gene: TRBJ2-7
V gene: TRBV11-2
D gene: -
CDR3 DNA: TGTGCCAGCAGCAATTGGTATGTCGGAGACGAGCAGTACTTC
CDR3 protein: CASSNWYVGDEQYF

clone size: -
J gene: TRBJ2-4
V gene: TRBV19
D gene: TRBD1
CDR3 DNA: TGTGCCAGTAGGGCCGGGACAGAAGCCCGTAGCGCCAAAAACATTCAGTACTTC
CDR3 protein: CASRAGTEARSAKNIQYF

clone size: -
J gene: TRBJ1-2
V gene: TRBV7-8
D gene: -
CDR3 DNA: TGTGCCAGCAGCCCGCGGCAAAGGGAACTTAACTATGGCTACACCTTC
CDR3 protein: CASSPRQRELNYGYTF

clone size: -
J gene: TRBJ1-2
V gene: TRBV4-1
D gene: -
CDR3 DNA: TGCGCCAGCAGCCAAAAACTTCTCGAGCAGGGGCTAGGAGGCTACACCTTC
CDR3 protein: CASSQKLLEQGLGGYTF

clone size: -
J gene: TRBJ2-1
V gene: TRBV7-8
D gene: -
CDR3 DNA: TGTGCCAGCAGCTTAGCGGGTACTGGGGGTGAGCAGTTCTTC
CDR3 protein: CASSLAGTGGEQFF

clone size: -
J gene: TRBJ2-1
V gene: TRBV19
D gene: TRBD2
CDR3 DNA: TGTGCCAGTAGTATCGCCCCAGCGGGAACCTACAATGAGCAGTTCTTC
CDR3 protein: CASSIAPAGTYNEQFF

clone size: -
J gene: TRBJ1-5
V gene: TRBV19
D gene: -
CDR3 DNA: TGTGCCAGTAGTAAGCAGTATAGCAATCAGCCCCAGCATTTT
CDR3 protein: CASSKQYSNQPQHF

clone size: -
J gene: TRBJ2-1
V gene: TRBV5-1
D gene: -
CDR3 DNA: TGCGCCAGCAGCTTTTCCGGGGGCGGTTACAATGAGCAGTTCTTC
CDR3 protein: CASSFSGGGYNEQFF

clone size: -
J gene: TRBJ2-1
V gene: TRBV7-9
D gene: TRBD1
CDR3 DNA: TGTGCCAGCAGCTTAAAAGGGGACAGGTACAATGAGCAGTTCTTC
CDR3 protein: CASSLKGDRYNEQFF

clone size: -
J gene: TRBJ2-7
V gene: TRBV2
D gene: -
CDR3 DNA: TGTGCCAGCAGTCTCAGCTCCTACGAGCAGTACTTC
CDR3 protein: CASSLSSYEQYF

clone size: -
J gene: TRBJ2-3
V gene: TRBV10-3
D gene: TRBD1
CDR3 DNA: TGTGCCATCAGGCCTCACAGGGGCCGAACAGATACGCAGTATTTT
CDR3 protein: CAIRPHRGRTDTQYF

clone size: few
J gene: TRBJ2-5
V gene: TRBV20-1
D gene: -
CDR3 DNA: TGCAGTGCTAGAGATAAGGAGACCCAGTACTTC
CDR3 protein: CSARDKETQYF

clone size: -
J gene: TRBJ2-2
V gene: TRBV5-5
D gene: -
CDR3 DNA: TGTGCCAGCAGCTTAGAGCCCCAGGGAGAATACGGGGAGCTGTTTTTT
CDR3 protein: CASSLEPQGEYGELFF

clone size: -
J gene: TRBJ1-2
V gene: TRBV5-4
D gene: TRBD1
CDR3 DNA: TGTGCCAGCAGCCTAGACAGGGGAGGTGGCTACACCTTC
CDR3 protein: CASSLDRGGGYTF

clone size: -
J gene: TRBJ2-1
V gene: TRBV2
D gene: -
CDR3 DNA: TGTGCCAGCAGTCACTACAATGAGCAGTTCTTC
CDR3 protein: CASSHYNEQFF

clone size: -
J gene: TRBJ2-5
V gene: TRBV5-4
D gene: -
CDR3 DNA: TGTGCCAGCAGCTTGTCAGAGACCCAGTACTTC
CDR3 protein: CASSLSETQYF

clone size: -
J gene: TRBJ2-7
V gene: TRBV28
D gene: -
CDR3 DNA: TGTGCCAGCTACCAATTTCCAGGGGTTTCGGGGAGCTCCTACGAGCAGTACTTC
CDR3 protein: CASYQFPGVSGSSYEQYF

clone size: -
J gene: TRBJ2-2
V gene: TRBV7-2
D gene: TRBD1
CDR3 DNA: TGTGCCAGCAGCTTAGGACAGGGCTTAACCGGGGAGCTGTTTTTT
CDR3 protein: CASSLGQGLTGELFF

clone size: -
J gene: TRBJ2-1
V gene: TRBV5-1
D gene: TRBD2
CDR3 DNA: TGCGCCAGCACCCTAGCCGGGCGGGAGGGTGTGGGTGAGCAGTTCTTC
CDR3 protein: CASTLAGREGVGEQFF

clone size: -
J gene: TRBJ2-5
V gene: TRBV7-8
D gene: -
CDR3 DNA: TGTGCCAGCAGGAGGCGGATCCAAGAGACCCAGTACTTC
CDR3 protein: CASRRRIQETQYF

clone size: -
J gene: TRBJ2-3
V gene: TRBV29-1
D gene: -
CDR3 DNA: TGCAGCGCCTCGCAGGGGTCGAGATATACGCAGTATTTT
CDR3 protein: CSASQGSRYTQYF

clone size: -
J gene: TRBJ2-2
V gene: TRBV28
D gene: -
CDR3 DNA: TGTGCCAGCAGACCTTGGGCGAGCAAGCTGTTTTTT
CDR3 protein: CASRPWASKLFF

clone size: -
J gene: TRBJ1-4
V gene: TRBV7-9
D gene: -
CDR3 DNA: TGTGCCAGCAGCTTAATTCGGGCCGCAAGCAATGAAAAACTGTTTTTT
CDR3 protein: CASSLIRAASNEKLFF

clone size: -
J gene: TRBJ1-1
V gene: TRBV5-4
D gene: -
CDR3 DNA: TGTGCCAGCAGCTTCAGTGAGAACATGAACACTGAAGCTTTCTTT
CDR3 protein: CASSFSENMNTEAFF

clone size: -
J gene: TRBJ1-1
V gene: TRBV19
D gene: -
CDR3 DNA: TGTGCCAGTACCCCAGGGAGGTTGGGGAACACTGAAGCTTTCTTT
CDR3 protein: CASTPGRLGNTEAFF

clone size: -
J gene: TRBJ2-7
V gene: TRBV28
D gene: TRBD1
CDR3 DNA: TGTGCCAGCAGTTCCCCGACCGGGACAGGGGGCGAGCAGTACTTC
CDR3 protein: CASSSPTGTGGEQYF

clone size: -
J gene: TRBJ1-6
V gene: TRBV9
D gene: -
CDR3 DNA: TGTGCCAGCAGCGTGTCTGTTCGGGATTCACCCCTCCACTTT
CDR3 protein: CASSVSVRDSPLHF

clone size: few
J gene: TRBJ2-1
V gene: TRBV19
D gene: -
CDR3 DNA: TGTGCCAGTAGCCCAAGGGCCGGGTCGGCGGACAATGAGCAGTTCTTC
CDR3 protein: CASSPRAGSADNEQFF

clone size: once
J gene: TRBJ2-1
V gene: TRBV5-4
D gene: -
CDR3 DNA: TGTGCCAGCAGCTTGCGGGGCCTGAGCTCCTACAATGAGCAGTTCTTC
CDR3 protein: CASSLRGLSSYNEQFF

clone size: -
J gene: TRBJ2-2
V gene: TRBV7-8
D gene: -
CDR3 DNA: TGTGCCAGCAGCTTACGTCGGCGGAGGGGGCGAACCGGGGAGCTGTTTTTT
CDR3 protein: CASSLRRRRGRTGELFF

clone size: -
J gene: TRBJ2-5
V gene: TRBV5-1
D gene: -
CDR3 DNA: TGCGCCAGCAGCTACTCGGGACAGCGGGAAGAGACCCAGTACTTC
CDR3 protein: CASSYSGQREETQYF

clone size: -
J gene: TRBJ1-2
V gene: TRBV5-6
D gene: -
CDR3 DNA: TGTGCCAGCAGCTTGGGGGCACCGGGAAGCGGCTACACCTTC
CDR3 protein: CASSLGAPGSGYTF

clone size: -
J gene: TRBJ1-1
V gene: TRBV6-5
D gene: -
CDR3 DNA: TGTGCCAGCAGTGGAGGGACGGCGGAAGCTTTCTTT
CDR3 protein: CASSGGTAEAFF

clone size: -
J gene: TRBJ1-2
V gene: TRBV28
D gene: -
CDR3 DNA: TGTGCCAGCAGTTTAGGGACCGCACATGGCTACACCTTC
CDR3 protein: CASSLGTAHGYTF